A selection of T cell receptor beta chains follows, all from one sample in a study of shared clonotypes between healthy human individuals. The assay was immunoSEQ multiplex PCR, and TCRdb's table has in-frame clones only and misses some. Of approximately 2.5 million clones listed, more than 90% are singletons. Sequencing was performed on naive CD4+ T cells sorted from blood. These receptors were obtained from a man aged 18 to 29 in good health. Both conserved end residues are part of each CDR3. Each record gives: J gene, V gene, D gene, clone size, CDR3 protein, CDR3 DNA. The D gene is left open where the match is weak. Not every row has a clone size; where given, it reads once, few, many or a size class.

TRBJ1-2	TRBV5-4	TRBD1	.	CASSSKEGAGGYTF	TGTGCCAGCAGCTCGAAGGAGGGGGCGGGTGGCTACACCTTC
TRBJ1-5	TRBV10-3	.	.	CAISDLGVQPQHF	TGTGCCATCAGTGATTTGGGTGTTCAGCCCCAGCATTTT
TRBJ2-2	TRBV7-2	TRBD2	once	CASSRTSGGTNTGELFF	TGTGCCAGCAGTCGGACTAGCGGGGGGACGAACACCGGGGAGCTGTTTTTT
TRBJ2-1	TRBV19	TRBD2	.	CASSMGLAVHNEQFF	TGTGCCAGTAGTATGGGACTAGCGGTCCACAATGAGCAGTTCTTC
TRBJ2-7	TRBV7-7	.	.	CASSLEQRGEQYF	TGTGCTAGCAGCTTAGAACAGCGAGGCGAGCAGTACTTC
TRBJ2-7	TRBV6-5	.	.	CASSYSGVGSYEQYF	TGTGCCAGCAGTTACTCGGGGGTGGGCTCCTACGAGCAGTACTTC
TRBJ2-1	TRBV7-8	TRBD1	.	CASSLGTGNNEQFF	TGTGCCAGCAGCTTAGGGACAGGGAACAATGAGCAGTTCTTC
TRBJ2-6	TRBV19	TRBD1	.	CASSIRGPGANVLTF	TGTGCCAGTAGTATCAGGGGGCCCGGGGCCAACGTCCTGACTTTC
TRBJ1-1	TRBV4-1	.	once	CASSQEFGGLTEAFF	TGCGCCAGCAGCCAAGAATTTGGGGGTCTCACTGAAGCTTTCTTT
TRBJ2-7	TRBV6-6	.	.	CASSYDKGQAYEQYF	TGTGCCAGCAGTTACGATAAAGGCCAGGCCTACGAGCAGTACTTC